This passage covers 7 T cell receptor beta chains from one sample sequenced in a study of vaccination and CD4 T cells after COVID-19. Treatment given: roughly 10-day PBMC culture with coronavirus spike peptide pools or control peptides (ViraFEST assay). Before the COVID-19 pandemic (2011-2018), CD4+ T cells were obtained from the unexposed donor. Their antigens are not known. Sequence data for DNA of cultured CD4+ T cells were generated by the Oncomine TCR Beta short-read assay. It was cultured CD4+ T cells from which genomic DNA was extracted. One entry per CDR3 protein, called by TCRdb with MiXCR from the PCR reads. Altogether over 8,500 distinct CDR3 sequences are present, 29% being singletons, with the ten largest covering roughly 13%. What was sequenced was CD4+ T cells from blood, cultured in vitro. The receptors were gathered from a human donor in good health.

This clonotype was recorded once. The chain uses TRBV4-1 and TRBJ2-7; D uncertain. The CDR3 is 15 residues long. The V end was cut by 0 bases, the J end by 4 bases, with 13 bases between. CDR1 is MGHRA, CDR2 YSYEKL, per germline. CDR3 coding DNA: TGCGCCAGCAGCCAAGATGTGACAACGATATACGAGCAGTACTTC. Its protein is CASSQDVTTIYEQYF.

This clonotype showed up just a few times. The V call is TRBV11-2, the J call TRBJ2-1; D gene ambiguous. Germline assignment: CDR1 SGHAT and CDR2 FQNNGV. V lost 0 bases and J lost 6, with 15 bases in between. This CDR3 has 16 amino acids. The CDR3 reads CASSLDLGVKTNEQFF. CDR3 sequence (DNA): TGTGCCAGCAGCTTAGATCTGGGTGTTAAAACCAATGAGCAGTTCTTC.

The chain joins TRBV19 to TRBJ1-2; 8 bases map to TRBD1. V lost 6 bases, J lost 3 bases, and 12 bases stayed unmatched. There are 16 residues in the CDR3. Germline V gene lookup returns CDR1 LNHDA and CDR2 SQIVND (reference sequence). CDR3 sequence: CASRVLSGGVYYGYTF. CDR3 nucleotide sequence: TGTGCCAGTAGAGTTCTATCAGGGGGCGTCTACTATGGCTACACCTTC. Full variable domain (missing parts from reference TRBV19 and TRBJ1-2): DGGITQSPKYLFRKEGQNVTLSCEQNLNHDAMYWYRQDPGQGLRLIYYSQIVNDFQKGDIAEGYSVSREKKESFPLTVTSAQKNPTAFYLCASRVLSGGVYYGYTFGSGTRLTVV.

By proportion, this clonotype is medium-sized (0.01 to 0.1%). This chain uses TRBV20-1 with TRBJ1-5; 7 bases are a match to TRBD1. Germline CDR1 reads DFQATT; CDR2 reads SNEGSKA (reference sequence). Trimming at V came to 1 base and at J to 4 bases, leaving 10 bases not matched to a gene. The CDR3 totals 16 residues. The CDR3 nucleotides are TGCAGTGCTAGAGCCCCGGGACAGTTCTTTAATCAGCCCCAGCATTTT. Its translation is CSARAPGQFFNQPQHF.

This clonotype was picked up a small number of times. The chain uses TRBV20-1 and TRBJ2-7; D might be TRBD1 (6 bases). Trimming stripped 3 bases from V and 3 bases from J, with 12 bases between. CDR1 DFQATT and CDR2 SNEGSKA come from the germline V gene (reference sequence). The CDR3 is 13 residues long. This chain's CDR3 is CSASGDKDYEQYF. The DNA for the CDR3 is TGCAGTGCTAGCGGGGACAAGGACTACGAGCAGTACTTC.

V is TRBV27 and J is TRBJ2-5; D perhaps matches TRBD2 (7 bases). CDR3 length: 14 amino acids. Trimming cost V 6 bases and J 5 bases, with 16 bases left between them. Germline CDR1 and CDR2: MNHEY and SMNVEV (reference sequence). Here the CDR3 reads CASRPPGGLETQYF. In DNA, the CDR3 is TGTGCCAGCAGACCTCCGGGGGGCCTGGAGACCCAGTACTTC.

This clonotype was seen a handful of times. The rearrangement uses TRBV20-1 and TRBJ2-5; 7 bases line up with TRBD1. Germline CDR1 and CDR2: DFQATT and SNEGSKA (reference sequence). The CDR3 spans 12 residues. V shed 6 bases, J shed 1 base, and the junction held 2 bases outside the gene matches. The CDR3 nucleotides are TGCAGTGCGGGACAGATCCAAGAGACCCAGTACTTC. Translation gives CSAGQIQETQYF.